A selection of T cell receptor beta chains follows, all from one sample in a study of blood T cell repertoires in COVID-19. Clones were read by immunoSEQ multiplex PCR, and TCRdb kept only the in-frame ones, dropping some. The sample includes approximately 230,000 clones, around 88% of them seen just once. The specimen sequenced was PBMCs or T cells enriched from blood (not recorded which). Every receptor here comes from a woman aged 25 to 39 who had recovered from COVID-19. Each CDR3 is given with its conserved first and last residue. The D gene is left open where the match is weak. Size is omitted from some rows. Given values are once, few, many or a class for expanded clones.

j_gene: TRBJ2-5
d_gene: TRBD1
v_gene: TRBV24-1
abundance: NA
CDR3nt: TGTGCCACCAGTGATTTGGGTAGAAGGGGGCGCCAACAAGAGACCCAGTACTTC
CDR3aa: CATSDLGRRGRQQETQYF

j_gene: TRBJ2-5
d_gene: TRBD2
v_gene: TRBV30
abundance: NA
CDR3nt: TGTGCCTGGAGTAAAGCGGGAGGTAGGGAGACCCAGTACTTC
CDR3aa: CAWSKAGGRETQYF

j_gene: TRBJ2-4
d_gene: NA
v_gene: TRBV9
abundance: NA
CDR3nt: TGTGCCAGCAGCGTAGGAGAGGGTTACAAAAACATTCAGTACTTC
CDR3aa: CASSVGEGYKNIQYF

j_gene: TRBJ1-3
d_gene: NA
v_gene: TRBV11-2
abundance: NA
CDR3nt: TGTGCCAGCAGCTTAGATAGGAGGCGGATCCCATCCTCTGGAAACACCATATATTTT
CDR3aa: CASSLDRRRIPSSGNTIYF

j_gene: TRBJ1-1
d_gene: NA
v_gene: TRBV2
abundance: once
CDR3nt: TGTGCCAGCAGTGAACAGGGTACGAACACTGAAGCTTTCTTT
CDR3aa: CASSEQGTNTEAFF

j_gene: TRBJ2-1
d_gene: TRBD2
v_gene: TRBV9
abundance: NA
CDR3nt: TGTGCCAGCAGCGTAGTAGGAGCGGGAGGGGCCCTTTCCTACAATGAGCAGTTCTTC
CDR3aa: CASSVVGAGGALSYNEQFF

j_gene: TRBJ1-1
d_gene: NA
v_gene: TRBV3-1/TRBV3-2
abundance: NA
CDR3nt: TGTGCCAGCAGCCAAGGAGGGAACACTGAAGCTTTCTTT
CDR3aa: CASSQGGNTEAFF

j_gene: TRBJ2-7
d_gene: TRBD2
v_gene: TRBV27
abundance: NA
CDR3nt: TGTGCCAGCAGTCTCAATAGCGGGAGGGCCGCCTACGAGCAGTACTTC
CDR3aa: CASSLNSGRAAYEQYF

j_gene: TRBJ1-1
d_gene: NA
v_gene: TRBV5-5
abundance: NA
CDR3nt: TGTGCCAGCAGCTTCGGGCGGAGGCCGGTGAACACTGAAGCTTTCTTT
CDR3aa: CASSFGRRPVNTEAFF

j_gene: TRBJ2-7
d_gene: TRBD1
v_gene: TRBV6-5
abundance: NA
CDR3nt: TGTGCCAGCAGGGGGGGGACAGGGGTCAACTACGAGCAGTACTTC
CDR3aa: CASRGGTGVNYEQYF

j_gene: TRBJ2-7
d_gene: NA
v_gene: TRBV29-1
abundance: NA
CDR3nt: TGCAGCGTTGAAGGGACAGAGAACTCCTACGAGCAGTACTTC
CDR3aa: CSVEGTENSYEQYF

j_gene: TRBJ2-7
d_gene: TRBD2
v_gene: TRBV18
abundance: once
CDR3nt: TGTGCCAGCTCACCACCTAGCGGGAGGGGCTACGAGCAGTACTTC
CDR3aa: CASSPPSGRGYEQYF